The clone carrying this T cell receptor (beta chain) was counted at least ten times. Its antigen is as yet unknown. This entry comes from a study of T-cell reconstitution after alpha-beta-depleted transplantation in children. As it was prepared, the TCRbeta library received unique molecular identifiers. TCRdb processed the PCR reads anew with MiXCR; each CDR3 protein has one entry. The sample records around 15,000 distinct CDR3 sequences, 4.5% to 6% being singletons. The CDR3 has 15 residues. V lost 5 bases and J 6 bases, leaving 14 bases between the germline ends. Whole-study results and caveats: It was reported that alpha-beta T cells came from several hundred expanded graft clones (about two months after transplant). Some patients showed high day-60 TCRbeta diversity, which derived from surviving recipient T cells and thymic progenitors.

Here the sequenced sample was PBMCs, taken before TCRalphabeta/CD19-depleted stem cell transplant. This clonotype was obtained from a boy aged 5-17 years with acute lymphoblastic leukemia, due to receive a stem cell transplant. The chain employs TRBV12-3 or TRBV12-4 and TRBJ1-6; D remains unclear. In DNA form, the CDR3 reads TGTGCCAGCAGTCCCCGCGACCGTAGTAATTCACCCCTCCACTTT. Residues: CASSPRDRSNSPLHF.